This TCR beta chain comes out of a study of blood T cell repertoires in COVID-19. At the level of the study: The study drew acute and convalescent COVID-19 samples from the United States, Italy and Spain.

Measured with immunoSEQ multiplex PCR; TCRdb has only the in-frame clones, and not every one. The profile covers about 280,000 clones, with around 93% appearing a single time and approximately 2.9% taken by the ten largest. The CDR3 has 17 residues. Trimming shortened V by 1 base and J by 1 base, and 16 bases separated the two germline ends. CDR1 and CDR2 from the germline V gene are SGDLS and YYNGEE. The sequence was collected from a man aged 35 to 55 who had been exposed to COVID-19. Source material: PBMCs or T cells enriched from blood (not recorded which). This sequence joins TRBV9 and TRBJ2-3; D possibly corresponds to TRBD2 (6 bases). The CDR3, as DNA: TGTGCCAGCAGCGTATTAATCCGGGAGAGGGGCACAGATACGCAGTATTTT. Amino acid sequence: CASSVLIRERGTDTQYF.